The 15 T cell receptor beta chains below come from one sample, sequenced in a study of shared clonotypes between healthy human individuals. Profiling relied on immunoSEQ multiplex PCR, and the TCRdb table lists in-frame clones only, not all of them. The sample holds some 120,000 clones; over 65% are singletons and the top ten take roughly 24%. The material sequenced was memory CD8+ T cells sorted from blood. As to subset: CD45RO+ cells pooled with CCR7-negative TemRA cells. Source of these receptors: a woman aged 25 to 39 in good health.

The chain couples TRBV6-5 to TRBJ1-5; a weak D match, TRBD1 (5 bases). Trimming took 3 bases from V and 3 from J, leaving 9 bases between them. The CDR3 totals 14 residues. The germline CDR1 and CDR2 sequences are MNHEY and SVGAGI. DNA of the CDR3: TGTGCCAGCAGTTATACAGGACACAATCAGCCCCAGCATTTT. Translating it yields CASSYTGHNQPQHF.

V and J are TRBV25-1 and TRBJ2-7; D gene uncertain. The CDR3 runs 13 residues. CDR1 and CDR2 from the germline V gene are MGHDK and SYGVNS. The V end was cut by 5 bases, the J end by 1 base, with 9 bases between. The CDR3 bases are TGTGCCAGCAGTCGCCCGGCTTCCTACGAGCAGTACTTC. It translates to CASSRPASYEQYF.

The chain uses TRBV4-1 and TRBJ2-3; TRBD1 might be the D (5 bases). Looked up from germline, CDR1 is MGHRA and CDR2 is YSYEKL. There are 16 residues in the CDR3. Trimming took 3 bases from V and 4 from J, leaving 17 bases between them. CDR3 in DNA: TGCGCCAGCAGCCATGGTTCTTGGCAGGGTGCAGATACGCAGTATTTT. Amino acids: CASSHGSWQGADTQYF.

J is TRBJ1-2 and V is TRBV28; D perhaps matches TRBD1 (5 bases). Looked up from germline, CDR1 is MDHEN and CDR2 is SYDVKM. V gave up 3 bases and J gave up 3 bases, with 8 bases separating them. CDR3 length: 13 residues. The CDR3 nucleotides are TGTGCCAGCAGTTTTCGAGGGGACTATGGCTACACCTTC. Translated: CASSFRGDYGYTF.

This clone was detected many times. This sequence joins TRBV10-3 and TRBJ1-3; D perhaps matches TRBD1 (6 bases). Trimming removed 3 bases from V and 4 bases from J, with 16 bases in between. Per the germline V gene, CDR1 is ENHRY and CDR2 is SYGVKD. This CDR3 region has 16 residues. The CDR3 DNA sequence: TGTGCCATCAGTGACCCCCCGACAGGTGGCGGAAACACCATATATTTT. Residues: CAISDPPTGGGNTIYF.

V and J are TRBV19 and TRBJ1-5; no firm D call. The CDR3 runs 18 residues. CDR1 LNHDA and CDR2 SQIVND come from the germline V gene (reference sequence). V was trimmed by 5 bases and J by 0 bases, leaving 20 bases between them. CDR3 in amino acids: CASSAPVGPAFSNQPQHF. CDR3 nucleotide sequence: TGTGCCAGTAGTGCCCCCGTCGGGCCAGCCTTTAGCAATCAGCCCCAGCATTTT.

With respect to this clone: Other DNA variants within this sample encode the same CDR3. The V gene is TRBV27, the J gene TRBJ2-7; a possible D gene is TRBD1 (5 bases). Trimming took 0 bases from V and 3 from J, leaving 9 bases between them. CDR1 MNHEY and CDR2 SMNVEV come from the germline V gene (reference sequence). The length of the CDR3 is 14 residues. For the CDR3, the DNA is TGTGCCAGCAGTTTATCAGGGGAAGACTACGAGCAGTACTTC. Translated, it gives CASSLSGEDYEQYF.

This clone was counted only a few times. The rearrangement uses TRBV28 and TRBJ2-1, with 8 bases that match TRBD2. The V gene end was trimmed by 4 bases and the J gene end by 1 base; junction bases not matched to a gene: 15. Germline V gives CDR1 MDHEN, CDR2 SYDVKM. The length of the CDR3 is 19 residues. The CDR3 DNA follows: TGTGCCAGCAGTTCGTCCCTGGAGACGAGCGGGAGTTCCTACAATGAGCAGTTCTTC. It encodes CASSSSLETSGSSYNEQFF.

The CDR3 reads CASSLFGYSNQPQHF. The CDR3 DNA follows: TGTGCCAGCAGTTTATTTGGTTATAGCAATCAGCCCCAGCATTTT. The chain carries TRBV28 and TRBJ1-5; D not resolved. Germline values: CDR1 MDHEN, CDR2 SYDVKM. The CDR3 spans 15 residues. V lost 1 base and J 0 bases, leaving 7 bases between the germline ends.

In its sample, this clone was seen many times. This chain connects TRBV6-4 to TRBJ1-3; D gene unclear. The germline gives CDR1 MRHNA, CDR2 SNTAGT. Trimming took 3 bases from V and 0 from J, leaving 9 bases between them. The CDR3 sequence is 15 residues long. The chain's CDR3 is CASSERSGSGNTIYF. The CDR3 DNA reads as TGTGCCAGCAGTGAACGGAGCGGCTCTGGAAACACCATATATTTT.

The J gene is TRBJ1-2, the V gene TRBV6-6; TRBD1 aligns across 7 bases. With V trimmed by 5 bases and J by 0 bases, 3 bases remained unmatched. The CDR3 is 14 residues long. Germline CDR1 and CDR2: MNHNY and SVGAGI (reference sequence). This chain's CDR3 is CASSAGTANYGYTF. CDR3 bases: TGTGCCAGCAGTGCAGGGACAGCTAACTATGGCTACACCTTC.

V and J are TRBV10-3 and TRBJ2-7; D might be TRBD1 (6 bases). The CDR3 covers 14 residues. V lost 0 bases, J lost 0 bases, and 6 bases lay in between. In germline, CDR1 is ENHRY, CDR2 SYGVKD. The CDR3 sequence: CAISESDSSYEQYF. CDR3 in DNA: TGTGCCATCAGTGAGTCGGACAGCTCCTACGAGCAGTACTTC.

V is TRBV21-1 and J is TRBJ1-5; the listed D gene, TRBD1, was not tested against the DNA. TRBV21-1 is an annotated pseudogene. The CDR3 is 16 amino acids. As DNA, the CDR3 is TGTGCCAGCAGCCGTACCGCAGGGTATAGCAATCAGCCCCAGCATTTT. Its translation: CASSRTAGYSNQPQHF.

In DNA, the CDR3 is TGTGCCAGCAGTGGGCGCCAGGGATACACTGAAGCTTTCTTT. It is translated as CASSGRQGYTEAFF. V usage is TRBV2 and J usage is TRBJ1-1, with D possibly TRBD1 on 5 matching bases. The CDR3 loop spans 14 amino acids. Trimming took 4 bases from V and 3 from J, leaving 12 bases between them. CDR1 and CDR2 from the germline V gene are SNHLY and FYNNEI.

This clone appeared once. V gene TRBV15 combines with J gene TRBJ2-3; 11 bases map to TRBD2. Trimming took 0 bases from V and 2 from J; bases not matched to a gene: 1. This CDR3 spans 16 amino acids. From germline, CDR1 is LNHNV and CDR2 YYDKDF (reference sequence). CDR3: CATSRELAGVTDTQYF. The CDR3 DNA reads TGTGCCACCAGCAGAGAACTAGCGGGAGTCACAGATACGCAGTATTTT.